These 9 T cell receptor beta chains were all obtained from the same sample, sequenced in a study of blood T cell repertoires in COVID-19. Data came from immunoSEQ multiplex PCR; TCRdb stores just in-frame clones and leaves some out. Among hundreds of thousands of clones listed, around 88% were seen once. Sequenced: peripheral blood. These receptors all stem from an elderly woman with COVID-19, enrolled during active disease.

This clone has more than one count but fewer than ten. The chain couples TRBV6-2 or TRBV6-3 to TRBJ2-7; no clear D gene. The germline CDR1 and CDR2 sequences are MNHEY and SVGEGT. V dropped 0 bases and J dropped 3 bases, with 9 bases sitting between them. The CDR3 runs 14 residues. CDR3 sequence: CASSYSNSGYEQYV. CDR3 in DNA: TGTGCCAGCAGTTACTCGAACTCAGGCTACGAGCAGTACGTC.

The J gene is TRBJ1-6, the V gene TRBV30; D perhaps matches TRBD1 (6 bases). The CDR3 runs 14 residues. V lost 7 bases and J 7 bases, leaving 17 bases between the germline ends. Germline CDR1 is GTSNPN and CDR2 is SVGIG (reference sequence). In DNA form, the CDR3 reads TGTGCCTCTAACTACAGGGTAGGAAATTCACCCCTCCACTTT. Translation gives CASNYRVGNSPLHF. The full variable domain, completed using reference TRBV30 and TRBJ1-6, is SQTIHQWPATLVQPVGSPLSLECTVEGTSNPNLYWYRQAAGRGLQLLFYSVGIGQISSEVPQNLSASRPQDRQFILSSKKLLLSDSGFYLCASNYRVGNSPLHFGNGTRLTVT.

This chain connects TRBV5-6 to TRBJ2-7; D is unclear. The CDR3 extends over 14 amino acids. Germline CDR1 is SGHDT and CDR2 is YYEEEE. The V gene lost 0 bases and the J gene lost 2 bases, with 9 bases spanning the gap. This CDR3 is CASSLASGPYEQYV. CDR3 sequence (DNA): TGTGCCAGCAGCTTGGCCTCGGGTCCCTACGAGCAGTACGTC.

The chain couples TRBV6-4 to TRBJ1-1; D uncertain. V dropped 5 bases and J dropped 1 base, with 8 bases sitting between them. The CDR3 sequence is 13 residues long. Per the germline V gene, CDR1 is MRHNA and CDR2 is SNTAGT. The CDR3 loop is CASSSQANTEAFF. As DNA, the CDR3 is TGTGCCAGCAGTTCCCAGGCGAACACTGAAGCTTTCTTT.

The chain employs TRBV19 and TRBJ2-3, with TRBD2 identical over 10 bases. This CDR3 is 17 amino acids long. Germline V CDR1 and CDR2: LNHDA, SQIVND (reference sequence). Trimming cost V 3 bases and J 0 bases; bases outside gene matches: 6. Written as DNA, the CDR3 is TGTGCCAGTAGTATGGGGCTAGCGGGGGCTAGCACAGATACGCAGTATTTT. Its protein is CASSMGLAGASTDTQYF.

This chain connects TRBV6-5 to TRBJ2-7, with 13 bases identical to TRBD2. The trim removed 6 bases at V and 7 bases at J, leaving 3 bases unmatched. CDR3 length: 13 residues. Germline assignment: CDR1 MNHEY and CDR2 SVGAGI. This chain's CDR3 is CASRSGLAGEQYV. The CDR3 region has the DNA TGTGCCAGCAGGTCGGGACTAGCGGGGGAGCAGTACGTC.

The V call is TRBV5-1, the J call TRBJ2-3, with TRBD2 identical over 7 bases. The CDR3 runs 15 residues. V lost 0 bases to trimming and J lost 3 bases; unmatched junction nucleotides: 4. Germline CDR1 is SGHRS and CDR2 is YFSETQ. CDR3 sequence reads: CASSLGLAPTDTQYF. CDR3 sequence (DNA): TGCGCCAGCAGCTTGGGACTAGCACCGACAGATACGCAGTATTTT.

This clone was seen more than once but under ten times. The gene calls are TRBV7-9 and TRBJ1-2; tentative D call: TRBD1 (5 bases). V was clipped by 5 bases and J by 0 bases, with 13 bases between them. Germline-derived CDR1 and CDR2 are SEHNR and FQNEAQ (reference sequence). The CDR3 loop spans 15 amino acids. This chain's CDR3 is CASSTTGRANYGYTF. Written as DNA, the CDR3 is TGTGCCAGCAGCACTACAGGAAGAGCTAACTATGGCTACACCTTC. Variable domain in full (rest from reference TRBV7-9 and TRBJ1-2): DTGVSQNPRHKITKRGQNVTFRCDPISEHNRLYWYRQTLGQGPEFLTYFQNEAQLEKSRLLSDRFSAERPKGSFSTLEIQRTEQGDSAMYLCASSTTGRANYGYTFGSGTRLTVV.

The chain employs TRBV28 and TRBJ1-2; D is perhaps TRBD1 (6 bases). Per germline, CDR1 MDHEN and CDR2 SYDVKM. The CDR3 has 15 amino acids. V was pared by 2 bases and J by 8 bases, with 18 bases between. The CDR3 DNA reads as TGTGCCAGCAGTTTAGTCTGGGGGCAATCGGGGGGCTACACCTTC. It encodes CASSLVWGQSGGYTF.